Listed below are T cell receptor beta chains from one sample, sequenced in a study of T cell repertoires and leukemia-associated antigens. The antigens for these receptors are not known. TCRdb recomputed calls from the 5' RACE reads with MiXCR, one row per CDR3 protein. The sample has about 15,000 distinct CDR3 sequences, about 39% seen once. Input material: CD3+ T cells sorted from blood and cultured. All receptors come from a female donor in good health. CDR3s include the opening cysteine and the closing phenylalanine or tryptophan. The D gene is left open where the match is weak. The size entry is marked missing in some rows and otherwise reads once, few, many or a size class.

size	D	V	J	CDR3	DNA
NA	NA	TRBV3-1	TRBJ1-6	CASSPPRGLYDNSPLHF	TGTGCCAGCAGCCCCCCCCGGGGGCTCTATGATAATTCACCCCTCCACTTT
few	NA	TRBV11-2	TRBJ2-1	CASSYRGSSYNEQFF	TGTGCCAGCAGCTACCGTGGGAGCTCCTACAATGAGCAGTTCTTC
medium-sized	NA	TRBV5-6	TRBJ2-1	CASSEGSGKYNEQFF	TGTGCCAGCAGCGAAGGTAGTGGAAAGTACAATGAGCAGTTCTTC
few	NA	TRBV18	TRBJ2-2	CASSPDVNTGELFF	TGTGCCAGCTCACCTGACGTGAACACCGGGGAGCTGTTTTTT
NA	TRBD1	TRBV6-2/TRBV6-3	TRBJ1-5	CASSWSPSDRGPSSHRPQHF	TGTGCCAGCAGTTGGTCCCCTTCGGACAGGGGCCCAAGTAGCCATCGGCCCCAGCATTTT
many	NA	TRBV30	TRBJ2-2	CAWSVLMDSTGELFF	TGTGCCTGGAGTGTACTCATGGACAGCACCGGGGAGCTGTTTTTT
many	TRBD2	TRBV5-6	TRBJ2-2	CASGLRLAGGWTGELFF	TGTGCCAGCGGACTCAGACTAGCGGGAGGGTGGACCGGGGAGCTGTTTTTT
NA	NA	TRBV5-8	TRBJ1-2	CACSLEAGSSYGYTF	TGTGCCTGCAGCTTGGAGGCGGGATCAAGCTATGGCTACACCTTC
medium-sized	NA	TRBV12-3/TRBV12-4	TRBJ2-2	CASSFAGELFF	TGTGCCAGCAGTTTTGCCGGGGAGCTGTTTTTT
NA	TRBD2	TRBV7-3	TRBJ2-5	CASRRKRELTGGWQETQYF	TGTGCCAGCAGACGAAAGAGGGAGCTAACGGGAGGTTGGCAAGAGACCCAGTACTTC
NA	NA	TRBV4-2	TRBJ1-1	CASSQGVRSKEAFF	TGTGCCAGCAGCCAAGGAGTCAGGTCTAAAGAAGCTTTCTTT
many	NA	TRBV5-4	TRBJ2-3	CASRGGTSRGTDTQYF	TGTGCCAGCAGGGGGGGCACTAGTCGTGGCACAGATACGCAGTATTTT
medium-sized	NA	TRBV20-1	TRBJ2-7	CSARAPVGPTYEQYF	TGCAGTGCTAGAGCCCCGGTGGGCCCGACCTACGAGCAGTACTTC
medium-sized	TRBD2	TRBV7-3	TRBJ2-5	CASSPSSGLQETQYF	TGTGCCAGCAGCCCATCTAGCGGGCTCCAAGAGACCCAGTACTTC
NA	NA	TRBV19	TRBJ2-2	CASRSLSGTGELFF	TGTGCCAGCCGCTCCCTATCAGGGACCGGGGAGCTGTTTTTT
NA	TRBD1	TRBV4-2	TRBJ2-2	CASSDLRTGVTGELFF	TGTGCCAGCAGCGACCTTCGGACAGGGGTGACCGGGGAGCTGTTTTTT
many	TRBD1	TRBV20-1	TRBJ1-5	CSALGTGDFGPRHF	TGCAGTGCTCTGGGGACAGGGGATTTTGGGCCCCGGCATTTT
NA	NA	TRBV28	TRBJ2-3	CASSFQETSTDTQYF	TGTGCCAGCAGTTTTCAAGAGACTAGCACAGATACGCAGTATTTT
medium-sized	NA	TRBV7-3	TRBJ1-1	CASSPVPGTEAFF	TGTGCCAGCAGCCCCGTCCCGGGGACTGAAGCTTTCTTT
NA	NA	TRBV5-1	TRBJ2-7	CASSLEIARTYEQYF	TGCGCCAGCAGCTTGGAGATAGCGAGAACCTACGAGCAGTACTTC
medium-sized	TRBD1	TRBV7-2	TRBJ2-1	CASSLDRGAHEQFF	TGTGCCAGCAGCTTAGACAGGGGTGCTCATGAGCAGTTCTTC
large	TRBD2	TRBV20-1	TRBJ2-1	CSARDPASGYNEQFF	TGCAGTGCTAGAGATCCGGCTAGCGGCTACAATGAGCAGTTCTTC
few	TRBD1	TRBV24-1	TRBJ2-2	CATRDREAGELFF	TGTGCCACCAGGGACAGGGAGGCCGGGGAGCTGTTTTTT
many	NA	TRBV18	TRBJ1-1	CASSSSGTTEAFF	TGTGCCAGCTCATCGTCCGGGACCACTGAAGCTTTCTTT
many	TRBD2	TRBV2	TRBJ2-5	CASSDPPAGIGETQYF	TGTGCCAGCAGTGACCCCCCAGCGGGAATCGGAGAGACCCAGTACTTC
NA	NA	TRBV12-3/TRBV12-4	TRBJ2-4	CASSLPRQLAKNIQYF	TGTGCCAGCAGTCTACCACGACAGCTAGCCAAAAACATTCAGTACTTC
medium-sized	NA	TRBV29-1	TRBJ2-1	CSVIAEIYNLGEQFF	TGCAGCGTTATTGCCGAGATCTACAACCTCGGTGAGCAGTTCTTC
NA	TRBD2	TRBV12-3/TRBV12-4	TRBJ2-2	CASSFTSGRTGELFF	TGTGCCAGCAGTTTCACTAGCGGGAGGACCGGGGAGCTGTTTTTT
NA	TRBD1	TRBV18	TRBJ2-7	CASSPPRDRDPEQYF	TGTGCCAGCTCACCCCCCCGGGACAGGGATCCCGAGCAGTACTTC
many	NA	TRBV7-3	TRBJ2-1	CASSPTRLETYNEQFF	TGTGCCAGCAGCCCCACCCGACTAGAGACCTACAATGAGCAGTTCTTC
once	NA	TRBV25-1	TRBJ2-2	CASSPVSLLGELFF	TGTGCCAGCTCCCCGGTGTCCCTCCTTGGGGAGCTGTTTTTT
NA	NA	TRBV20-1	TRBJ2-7	CSAWRGPYEQYF	TGCAGTGCTTGGCGGGGTCCCTACGAGCAGTACTTC
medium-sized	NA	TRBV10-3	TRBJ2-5	CAISPLGGGVGGIKTQYF	TGTGCCATCAGTCCTCTGGGAGGAGGGGTCGGCGGGATTAAGACCCAGTACTTC
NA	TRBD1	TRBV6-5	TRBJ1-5	CASKGQGASNQPQHF	TGTGCCAGCAAGGGACAGGGGGCGAGCAATCAGCCCCAGCATTTT
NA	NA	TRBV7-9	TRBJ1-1	CASSLAENTEAFF	TGTGCCAGCAGCTTAGCGGAAAACACTGAAGCTTTCTTT
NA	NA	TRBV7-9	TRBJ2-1	CASSLVLARNNVQFF	TGTGCCAGCAGCTTAGTACTAGCTCGCAATAATGTGCAGTTCTTC
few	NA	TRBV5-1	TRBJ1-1	CASSLREWNTEAFF	TGCGCCAGCAGCTTGCGGGAATGGAACACTGAAGCTTTCTTT